This paragraph covers one T cell receptor (beta chain) sequence. The sample is drawn from a study of T cell responses to AZD1222 COVID-19 vaccine. Method: immunoSEQ multiplex PCR; TCRdb's copy keeps in-frame clones and lacks some. The sample carries around 150,000 clones, 85% to 95% recorded once. This CDR3 region has 11 residues. The germline CDR1 and CDR2 sequences are SQVTM and ANQGSEA. V was shortened by 7 bases and J by 8 bases, with 12 bases between the two germline ends. The receptor comes from an adult in good health. The chain joins TRBV29-1 to TRBJ1-3; D not certain. The sequenced sample was peripheral blood, obtained on day 0 of AZD1222 vaccination. The CDR3: CSALTPDTIYF. CDR3 in DNA: TGCAGCGCTTTAACCCCTGACACCATATATTTT.